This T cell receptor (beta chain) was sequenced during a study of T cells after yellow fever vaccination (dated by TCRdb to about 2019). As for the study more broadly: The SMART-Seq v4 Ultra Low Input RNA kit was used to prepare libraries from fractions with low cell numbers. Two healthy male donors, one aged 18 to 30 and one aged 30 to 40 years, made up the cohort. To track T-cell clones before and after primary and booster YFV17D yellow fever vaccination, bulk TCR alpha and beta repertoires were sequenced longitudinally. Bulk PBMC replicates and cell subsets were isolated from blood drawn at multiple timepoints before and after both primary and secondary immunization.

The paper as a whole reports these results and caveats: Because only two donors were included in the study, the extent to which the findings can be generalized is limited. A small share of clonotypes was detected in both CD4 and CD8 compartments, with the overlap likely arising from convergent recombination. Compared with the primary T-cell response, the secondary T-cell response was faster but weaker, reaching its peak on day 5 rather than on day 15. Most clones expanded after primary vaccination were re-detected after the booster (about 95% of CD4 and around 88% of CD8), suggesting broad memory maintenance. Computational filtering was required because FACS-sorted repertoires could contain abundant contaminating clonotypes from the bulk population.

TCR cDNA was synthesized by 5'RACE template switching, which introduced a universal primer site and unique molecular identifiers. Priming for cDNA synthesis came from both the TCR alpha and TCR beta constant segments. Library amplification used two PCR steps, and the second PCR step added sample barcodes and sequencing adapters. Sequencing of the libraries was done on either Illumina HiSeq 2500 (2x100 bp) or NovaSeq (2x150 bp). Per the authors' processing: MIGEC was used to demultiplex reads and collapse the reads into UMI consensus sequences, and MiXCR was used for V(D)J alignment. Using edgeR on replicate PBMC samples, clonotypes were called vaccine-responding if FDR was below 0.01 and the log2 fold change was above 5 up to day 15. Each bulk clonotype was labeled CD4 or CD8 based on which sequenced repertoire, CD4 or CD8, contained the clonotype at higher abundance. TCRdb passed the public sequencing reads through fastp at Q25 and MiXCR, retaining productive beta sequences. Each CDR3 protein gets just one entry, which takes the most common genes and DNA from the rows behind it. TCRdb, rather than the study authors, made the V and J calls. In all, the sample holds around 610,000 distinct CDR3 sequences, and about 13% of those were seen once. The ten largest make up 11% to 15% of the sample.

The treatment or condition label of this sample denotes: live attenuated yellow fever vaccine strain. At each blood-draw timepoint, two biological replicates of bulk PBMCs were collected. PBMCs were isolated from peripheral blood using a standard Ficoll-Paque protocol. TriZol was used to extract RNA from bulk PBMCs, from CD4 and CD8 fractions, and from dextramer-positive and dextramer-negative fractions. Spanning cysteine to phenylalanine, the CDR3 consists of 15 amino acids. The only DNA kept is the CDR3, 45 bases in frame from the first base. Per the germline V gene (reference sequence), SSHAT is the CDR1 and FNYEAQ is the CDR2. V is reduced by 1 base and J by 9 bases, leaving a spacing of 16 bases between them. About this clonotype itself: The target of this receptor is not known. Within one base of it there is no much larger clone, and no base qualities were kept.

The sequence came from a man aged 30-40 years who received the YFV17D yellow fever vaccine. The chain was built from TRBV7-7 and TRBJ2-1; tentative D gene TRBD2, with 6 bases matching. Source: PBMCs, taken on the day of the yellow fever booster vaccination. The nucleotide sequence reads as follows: TGTGCCAGCAGCTTAGAGGCGGGACCCTGGGTTGAGCAGTTCTTC. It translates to CASSLEAGPWVEQFF. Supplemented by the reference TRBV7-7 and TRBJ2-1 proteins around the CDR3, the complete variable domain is GAGVSQSPRYKVTKRGQDVTLRCDPISSHATLYWYQQALGQGPEFLTYFNYEAQPDKSGLPSDRFSAERPEGSISTLTIQRTEQRDSAMYRCASSLEAGPWVEQFFGPGTRLTVL.